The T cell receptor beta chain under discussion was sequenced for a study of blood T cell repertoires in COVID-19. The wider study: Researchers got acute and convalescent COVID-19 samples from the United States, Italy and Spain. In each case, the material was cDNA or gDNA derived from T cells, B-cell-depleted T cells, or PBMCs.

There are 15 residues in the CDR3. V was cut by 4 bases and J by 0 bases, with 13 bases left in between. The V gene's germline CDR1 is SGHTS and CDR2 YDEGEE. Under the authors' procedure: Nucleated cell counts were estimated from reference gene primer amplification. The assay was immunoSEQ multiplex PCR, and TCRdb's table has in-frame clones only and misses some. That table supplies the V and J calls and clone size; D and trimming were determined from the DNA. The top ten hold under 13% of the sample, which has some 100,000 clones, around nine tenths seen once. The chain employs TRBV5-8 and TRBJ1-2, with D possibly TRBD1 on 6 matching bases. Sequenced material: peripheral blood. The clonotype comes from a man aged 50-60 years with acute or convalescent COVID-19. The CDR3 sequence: CASSPGQLPNYGYTF. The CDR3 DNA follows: TGTGCCAGCAGCCCCGGACAGCTACCTAACTATGGCTACACCTTC.